The 20 T cell receptor beta chains in this list originate from one sample, sequenced in a study of glioma-infiltrating T cells. The iRepertoire nested amplicon-rescue multiplex PCR amplified TCR alpha and beta CDR3s from RNA. TCRdb redid the calling of the multiplex PCR reads with MiXCR, one entry per CDR3 protein. The sample shows about 140,000 distinct CDR3 sequences, approximately 39% of them seen only once. The sample was glioma tissue, nonneoplastic brain tissue, or PBMCs (not recorded which). Receptor source: a human donor with low-grade glioma or glioblastoma, undergoing nonglioma brain surgery, or in good health (not recorded which).

This clonotype was seen only a few times. The chain has TRBV4-2 and TRBJ2-7; the match to TRBD1 covers 9 bases. Germline values: CDR1 LGHNA, CDR2 YNFKEQ. With 3 bases clipped from V and 1 base from J, the junction kept 4 bases outside the gene matches. The CDR3 has 15 amino acids. CDR3 amino acids: CASSHGTGTSYEQYF. The CDR3 region has the DNA TGTGCCAGCAGCCACGGGACAGGGACTTCCTACGAGCAGTACTTC.

The chain combines TRBV7-2 with TRBJ2-3; D unclear. The CDR3 length is 13 residues. CDR1 is SGHTA and CDR2 is FQGNSA in the germline V gene. V dropped 4 bases and J dropped 4 bases, with 9 bases sitting between them. This chain's CDR3 is CASSSGRADTQYF. CDR3 sequence (DNA): TGTGCCAGCAGCTCCGGTAGGGCAGATACGCAGTATTTT.

The rearrangement uses TRBV27 and TRBJ1-1; unclear D gene. Trimming pared 6 bases from V and 4 bases from J, leaving 9 bases between. The CDR3 has 12 amino acids. CDR1 and CDR2 (germline): MNHEY, SMNVEV (reference sequence). The CDR3 spells CASRLGSTEAFF. The CDR3 DNA reads TGTGCCAGCAGACTAGGGAGCACTGAAGCTTTCTTT.

The V and J genes are TRBV7-7 and TRBJ2-7; D is uncertain. This CDR3 spans 14 amino acids. The germline V and J ends were trimmed by 8 bases and 5 bases, with 19 bases remaining between them. Germline-derived CDR1 and CDR2 are SSHAT and FNYEAQ (reference sequence). This CDR3 reads CASVRNGFFNEQYF. CDR3 nucleotide sequence: TGTGCCAGCGTCCGAAATGGGTTTTTCAACGAGCAGTACTTC.

In its sample, this clonotype was seen a few times. V gene TRBV6-1 combines with J gene TRBJ2-7, with unresolved D. The CDR3 covers 14 residues. Per the germline V gene, CDR1 is MNHNS and CDR2 is SASEGT. The V gene lost 7 bases and the J gene lost 0 bases, with 13 bases spanning the gap. This CDR3 reads CASMKDRSSYEQYF. The DNA of the CDR3 is TGTGCCAGCATGAAAGACCGTAGCTCCTACGAGCAGTACTTC.

The chain joins TRBV7-9 to TRBJ2-3; 8 positions agree with TRBD2. Germline V gene lookup returns CDR1 SEHNR and CDR2 FQNEAQ (reference sequence). The ends lost 5 bases at V and 10 bases at J; junction bases unmatched: 8. The CDR3 is made up of 13 amino acids. The CDR3 sequence is CASSPVTSGAQYF. Here the CDR3 DNA reads TGTGCCAGCAGCCCCGTTACTAGCGGAGCGCAGTATTTT.

This clonotype showed up just a few times. The chain recombines TRBV2 with TRBJ1-1; D possibly corresponds to TRBD1 (6 bases). Trimming cost V 1 base and J 5 bases, with 11 bases left between them. This CDR3 is built from 14 residues. The germline V gene has CDR1 SNHLY and CDR2 FYNNEI. The CDR3 region is CASSEEGGRTEAFF. In nucleotides, the CDR3 is TGTGCCAGCAGTGAAGAGGGGGGGAGGACTGAAGCTTTCTTT.

The chain uses TRBV7-2 and TRBJ1-2; 7 bases are shared with TRBD1. The CDR3 sequence is 14 residues long. Germline lookup yields CDR1 SGHTA and CDR2 FQGNSA. V dropped 5 bases and J dropped 6; count of bases not matched to a gene: 9. Here the CDR3 reads CASSRKAQGDGYTF. In nucleotides, the CDR3 is TGTGCCAGCAGCCGCAAGGCGCAGGGGGATGGCTACACCTTC.

The chain is built from TRBV28 and TRBJ1-1; D gene uncertain. The CDR3 runs 13 residues. The V and J ends lost 6 bases and 7 bases respectively, with 15 bases between them. Germline assignment: CDR1 MDHEN and CDR2 SYDVKM. CDR3 loop: CASSHPGSYEAFF. CDR3 bases: TGTGCCAGCAGCCACCCCGGGTCGTATGAAGCTTTCTTT.

The rearrangement links TRBV6-2 or TRBV6-3 to TRBJ2-7; 10 nucleotides match TRBD2. V lost 10 bases, J lost 2 bases, and 5 bases stayed unmatched. This CDR3 is 13 amino acids long. The V gene's germline CDR1 is MNHEY and CDR2 SVGEGT. DNA of the CDR3: TGTGCCATTACTAGCGGGGTTACCTACGAGCAGTACTTC. This codes for CAITSGVTYEQYF.

The J gene is TRBJ1-2, the V gene TRBV6-2 or TRBV6-3; no definite D call. Looked up from germline, CDR1 is MNHEY and CDR2 is SVGEGT. The CDR3 spans 16 residues. V shed 0 bases and J shed 0 bases, with 11 bases lying between them. The CDR3 DNA sequence: TGTGCCAGCAGTTACTCGATATCCAGAACTAACTATGGCTACACCTTC. Translated: CASSYSISRTNYGYTF.

CDR3 sequence: CSAYKLAGTADTQYF. The CDR3 nucleotides are TGCAGTGCCTATAAACTAGCGGGGACTGCAGATACGCAGTATTTT. This sequence joins TRBV20-1 and TRBJ2-3, with TRBD2 matching over 10 bases. The J segment lost 4 bases and the V segment lost 6 bases, leaving 10 bases of the junction unmatched. The CDR3 runs 15 residues. CDR1 is DFQATT and CDR2 is SNEGSKA in the germline V gene (reference sequence).

V gene TRBV9 combines with J gene TRBJ2-1, with 10 bases matching TRBD2. V shed 4 bases, J shed 5 bases, and the junction held 12 bases outside the gene matches. This CDR3 has 17 residues. Per the germline V gene, CDR1 is SGDLS and CDR2 is YYNGEE. For the CDR3, the DNA is TGTGCCAGCAGCCCTCACCCTGGACTAGCGGCAAACAATGAGCAGTTCTTC. This gives the protein CASSPHPGLAANNEQFF.

The chain joins TRBV6-1 to TRBJ2-1; 8 nucleotides agree with TRBD2. V gave up 5 bases and J gave up 9 bases; unmatched junction bases: 15. Germline CDR1 is MNHNS and CDR2 is SASEGT. This CDR3 spans 16 amino acids. Here the CDR3 DNA reads TGTGCCAGCAGTCAACCCCCAGCGGGGGCTGACAGTGAGCAGTTCTTC. This codes for CASSQPPAGADSEQFF.

This clonotype has only a few counts. This sequence joins TRBV4-1 and TRBJ2-3; TRBD2 matches 9 bases. The CDR3 length is 16 residues. J was trimmed by 1 base and V by 1 base; bases with no gene match: 3. Germline V gene lookup returns CDR1 MGHRA and CDR2 YSYEKL. The CDR3 DNA reads TGCGCCAGCAGCCAAGTTAGCGGGAGTGGCACAGATACGCAGTATTTT. Translation gives CASSQVSGSGTDTQYF.

In regard to this clonotype: This may come from a read error, since a much larger clone is one base off. The genes are TRBV6-2 or TRBV6-3 and TRBJ1-1, with D possibly TRBD1 on 6 matching bases. Deletions cut 9 bases from V and 6 bases from J, with 14 bases between. This CDR3 has 12 amino acids. Germline V lookup: CDR1 MNHEY, CDR2 SVGEGT. DNA for the CDR3: TGTGCCAGTAGAGGGGGGCCTTCTGAAGCTTTCTTT. This translates into CASRGGPSEAFF.

The rearrangement links TRBV28 to TRBJ2-3, with 7 bases fitting TRBD2. Trimming at V came to 6 bases and at J to 2 bases, leaving 8 bases not matched to a gene. The CDR3 has 15 amino acids. Germline CDR1 and CDR2: MDHEN and SYDVKM. The CDR3 bases are TGTGCCAGCAGCCGTGGACTAGACCTCACAGATACGCAGTATTTT. As protein: CASSRGLDLTDTQYF.

This chain joins TRBV20-1 and TRBJ2-7; D ambiguous. Trimming removed 2 bases from V and 0 bases from J, with 11 bases in between. Looked up from germline, CDR1 is DFQATT and CDR2 is SNEGSKA (reference sequence). The CDR3 loop spans 14 amino acids. The chain's CDR3 is CSARPTTNSYEQYF. CDR3 coding DNA: TGCAGTGCTAGACCGACAACGAACTCCTACGAGCAGTACTTC.

This clonotype was detected only a few times. V gene TRBV12-3 or TRBV12-4 combines with J gene TRBJ2-3, with TRBD2 matching 11 bases. Trimming took 4 bases from V and 0 from J; bases not matched to a gene: 3. The CDR3 length is 16 residues. As DNA, the CDR3 is TGTGCCAGCAGTTCTAGCGGGGGGAAAAGCACAGATACGCAGTATTTT. As protein: CASSSSGGKSTDTQYF.

On this clonotype: The junction differs from germline at one of its ends, possibly a read error. The V call is TRBV28, the J call TRBJ2-1; D possibly corresponds to TRBD1 (5 bases). Germline V CDR1 and CDR2: MDHEN, SYDVKM. This CDR3 region has 13 residues. The CDR3, as DNA: TGTGCCAGCAGTTCCCCAGGGAACAATGGGCAGTTCTTC. This codes for CASSSPGNNGQFF.